Following are 6 T cell receptor beta chains from one sample sequenced in a study of blood T cell repertoires in COVID-19. Profiled with immunoSEQ multiplex PCR; TCRdb holds only in-frame clones, not every one. Seen here are 310,000 or so clones, about 82% observed once, and the top ten hold roughly 1.6%. Sequencing was performed on peripheral blood. The receptors here all came from a woman aged 45-65 years with acute or convalescent COVID-19.

The gene calls are TRBV5-1 and TRBJ1-6, with a weak D call TRBD1 (5 bases). Germline V gene lookup returns CDR1 SGHRS and CDR2 YFSETQ. The CDR3 runs to 16 residues. V lost 5 bases and J 0 bases, leaving 12 bases between the germline ends. CDR3 amino acids: CASSHQGSSYNSPLHF. The CDR3 region has the DNA TGCGCCAGCAGTCATCAGGGCAGCTCCTATAATTCACCCCTCCACTTT.

This clone was seen a handful of times. The chain uses TRBV20-1 and TRBJ2-7; D may be TRBD2 (6 bases). The germline V gene encodes CDR1 DFQATT and CDR2 SNEGSKA (reference sequence). Trimming left V 4 bases short and J 7 bases short, with 11 bases between. This CDR3 is 11 amino acids long. CDR3 nucleotides: TGCAGTGCTAAACGGGGGAGGGAGCAGTACTTC. This translates into CSAKRGREQYF.

V is TRBV28 and J is TRBJ2-7, with 9 nucleotides matching TRBD1. Trimming at V came to 6 bases and at J to 2 bases, leaving 17 bases not matched to a gene. The CDR3 runs to 18 residues. The germline gives CDR1 MDHEN, CDR2 SYDVKM. The DNA of the CDR3 is TGTGCCAGCAGGGGGGGTCGAAACCGGGACAGGGTGACCTACGAGCAGTACTTC. It encodes CASRGGRNRDRVTYEQYF.

The sample holds a few counts of this clone. An end of the junction differs from the germline gene, which may be a read error. V and J are TRBV9 and TRBJ2-2; 8 bases are shared with TRBD2. Germline CDR1 SGDLS, CDR2 YYNGEE. The CDR3 is made up of 17 amino acids. This CDR3 reads CASRTDGAGGYTGELFF. The DNA of the CDR3 is TGTGCCAGCAGGACGGACGGGGCGGGAGGTTACACCGGAGAGCTGTTTTTT.

The V call is TRBV28, the J call TRBJ2-1, with D perhaps matching TRBD2 (6 bases). The CDR3 is 18 amino acids. The germline V and J ends were trimmed by 4 bases and 4 bases, with 23 bases remaining between them. The V gene's germline CDR1 is MDHEN and CDR2 SYDVKM. CDR3 sequence (DNA): TGTGCCAGCAGTTCCCCGGGTCGTGATAGCGGACGTTACAATGAGCAGTTCTTC. Translation: CASSSPGRDSGRYNEQFF. Full variable domain (rest looked up from reference TRBV28 and TRBJ2-1): DVKVTQSSRYLVKRTGEKVFLECVQDMDHENMFWYRQDPGLGLRLIYFSYDVKMKEKGDIPEGYSVSREKKERFSLILESASTNQTSMYLCASSSPGRDSGRYNEQFFGPGTRLTVL.

This clone was seen more than once but under ten times. V and J are TRBV5-1 and TRBJ2-1; D not certain. Germline lookup yields CDR1 SGHRS and CDR2 YFSETQ. V gave up 0 bases and J gave up 5 bases, with 12 bases separating them. The CDR3 extends over 15 amino acids. The CDR3 bases are TGCGCCAGCAGCTTGGGGCCCCGTGCGGACAATGAGCAGTTCTTC. The encoded protein is CASSLGPRADNEQFF.